This is a list of T cell receptor beta chains from one sample in a study of a mutant IDH1 vaccine in newly diagnosed glioma. The antigens these receptors bind are not known. The table came from immunoSEQ multiplex PCR; TCRdb's copy has only in-frame clones and leaves some out. The data contain approximately 35,000 clones, roughly 90% of them singletons. This sample comprised PBMCs, obtained from a glioma patient whose treatment included an IDH1 peptide vaccine. Receptor source: a man between 40 and 49 years old with glioma. Both conserved end residues are part of each CDR3. The D gene is left open where the match is weak. The listing skips clone size in some rows; elsewhere it reads once, few, many or a size class.

J,D,V,size,CDR3,DNA
TRBJ1-5,-,TRBV27,-,CASSLGQKNQPQHF,TGTGCCAGCAGTTTAGGACAGAAGAATCAGCCCCAGCATTTT
TRBJ1-5,-,TRBV10-2,-,CASSESPGNSNQPQHF,TGCGCCAGCAGTGAGTCGCCCGGCAATAGCAATCAGCCCCAGCATTTT
TRBJ2-4,-,TRBV28,-,CASSDNWGKNIQYF,TGTGCCAGCAGTGATAATTGGGGCAAAAACATTCAGTACTTC
TRBJ2-1,TRBD1,TRBV6-5,-,CASNADRGGYNEQFF,TGTGCCAGCAACGCCGACAGGGGAGGCTACAATGAGCAGTTCTTC
TRBJ1-6,-,TRBV19,-,CATRILTGGNSPLHF,TGTGCCACCCGCATATTGACCGGGGGTAATTCACCCCTCCACTTT
TRBJ1-1,-,TRBV2,-,CASRPYTEAFF,TGTGCCAGCAGGCCCTACACTGAAGCTTTCTTT
TRBJ2-1,-,TRBV20-1,-,CSAGGLAGKFF,TGCAGTGCAGGCGGACTCGCGGGGAAGTTCTTC
TRBJ1-5,TRBD1,TRBV6-6,-,CASALGQVVGQPQHF,TGTGCCAGCGCACTTGGACAGGTAGTGGGACAGCCCCAGCATTTT
TRBJ2-4,TRBD1,TRBV7-2,-,CASSPPGQLNRAKNIQYF,TGTGCCAGCAGCCCCCCGGGACAGCTAAATAGGGCCAAAAACATTCAGTACTTC
TRBJ1-6,-,TRBV30,-,CAWSVGSSYNSPLHF,TGTGCCTGGAGTGTCGGGAGCTCCTATAATTCACCCCTCCACTTT
TRBJ2-1,TRBD1,TRBV18,-,CASSPPGQVYNEQFF,TGTGCCAGCTCACCGCCGGGACAGGTCTACAATGAGCAGTTCTTC
TRBJ1-1,-,TRBV29-1,-,CSVDPDLRVNTEAFF,TGCAGCGTTGACCCCGACCTCCGGGTGAACACTGAAGCTTTCTTT
TRBJ1-1,-,TRBV2,-,CASNRRLNTEAFF,TGTGCCAGCAATCGCAGGCTGAACACTGAAGCTTTCTTT
TRBJ2-1,-,TRBV5-1,-,CASSLWSINEQFF,TGCGCCAGCAGCTTGTGGTCGATCAATGAGCAGTTCTTC
TRBJ2-7,TRBD1,TRBV7-3,-,CASSYRQGSYEQYF,TGTGCCAGCAGCTATAGACAGGGTTCCTACGAGCAGTACTTC
TRBJ2-5,-,TRBV6-5,-,CASSYSWGRSEETQYF,TGTGCCAGCAGTTACTCGTGGGGGCGTTCCGAAGAGACCCAGTACTTC
TRBJ2-7,-,TRBV29-1,once,CSVEAPGTIYEQYF,TGCAGCGTTGAAGCCCCCGGGACCATCTACGAGCAGTACTTC
TRBJ2-7,-,TRBV10-3,-,CATKPVVQASYEQYF,TGTGCCACCAAACCGGTGGTCCAGGCTTCCTACGAGCAGTACTTC
TRBJ1-3,-,TRBV18,-,CASSPGRGSGNTIYF,TGTGCCAGCTCCCCCGGACGGGGCTCTGGAAACACCATATATTTT
TRBJ1-2,-,TRBV5-6,-,CASSLGALGPNYGYTF,TGTGCCAGCAGCTTGGGCGCCTTGGGGCCTAACTATGGCTACACCTTC
TRBJ2-2,-,TRBV18,-,CASSDRNVGELFF,TGTGCCAGCTCAGACAGGAATGTCGGGGAGCTGTTTTTT
TRBJ2-3,-,TRBV5-6,-,CASSLQTVAQYF,TGTGCCAGCAGCCTGCAGACGGTGGCGCAGTATTTT
TRBJ2-2,-,TRBV25-1,-,CASTGTANTGELFF,TGTGCCAGCACCGGGACCGCGAACACCGGGGAGCTGTTTTTT
TRBJ2-6,-,TRBV27,-,CASSFLSGANVLTF,TGTGCCAGCAGTTTTTTGTCAGGGGCCAACGTCCTGACTTTC
TRBJ2-1,-,TRBV4-3,-,CASSQGVGSLGNEQFF,TGCGCCAGCAGCCAAGGTGTCGGGAGCTTGGGGAATGAGCAGTTCTTC
TRBJ2-3,TRBD1,TRBV5-1,once,CASSLVGQGTDTQYF,TGCGCCAGCAGCTTGGTAGGACAGGGCACAGATACGCAGTATTTT
TRBJ2-2,-,TRBV9,-,CASSPSTGGTGELFF,TGTGCCAGCAGCCCCTCAACCGGGGGCACCGGGGAGCTGTTTTTT
TRBJ2-3,TRBD1,TRBV11-3,-,CASSLDRARADTQYF,TGTGCCAGCAGCCTCGACAGGGCGAGGGCAGATACGCAGTATTTT
TRBJ2-7,TRBD2,TRBV29-1,-,CSVGLAREQYF,TGCAGCGTAGGACTAGCCCGCGAGCAGTACTTC
TRBJ1-5,-,TRBV5-6,few,CASSFGEDQPQHF,TGTGCCAGCAGCTTCGGCGAAGACCAGCCCCAGCATTTT
TRBJ1-1,-,TRBV9,-,CASSRQMNTEAFF,TGTGCCAGCAGTAGACAGATGAACACTGAAGCTTTCTTT
TRBJ2-7,TRBD2,TRBV28,-,CASSRAGGNYEQYF,TGTGCCAGCAGTCGAGCGGGAGGGAACTACGAGCAGTACTTC
TRBJ1-2,-,TRBV14,-,CASSPLGLPQRDTF,TGTGCCAGCAGCCCCCTCGGGCTCCCCCAGAGAGACACCTTC
TRBJ1-1,TRBD1,TRBV6-6,-,CASSRGTGAFEAFF,TGTGCCAGCAGTCGAGGGACAGGGGCCTTCGAAGCTTTCTTT
TRBJ1-6,TRBD1,TRBV30,-,CAWSGGTGEGPVNSPLHF,TGTGCCTGGAGTGGGGGGACAGGGGAAGGGCCTGTAAATTCACCCCTCCACTTT
TRBJ2-5,-,TRBV30,-,CAWSRASQETQYF,TGTGCCTGGAGTCGAGCTAGCCAAGAGACCCAGTACTTC
TRBJ1-5,-,TRBV28,few,CASTPGTANQPQHF,TGTGCCAGCACCCCGGGGACGGCAAATCAGCCCCAGCATTTT
TRBJ2-7,-,TRBV2,-,CASSGRQWEQYF,TGTGCCAGCAGTGGAAGGCAGTGGGAGCAGTACTTC
TRBJ2-5,-,TRBV29-1,-,CSVEEVTQYF,TGCAGCGTTGAGGAGGTCACCCAGTACTTC
TRBJ1-5,TRBD1,TRBV28,once,CASSPGTGPNQPQHF,TGTGCCAGCAGCCCGGGGACAGGGCCAAATCAGCCCCAGCATTTT
TRBJ1-5,-,TRBV4-3,-,CASSPLTGGPQHF,TGCGCCAGCAGCCCCCTTACGGGGGGGCCCCAGCATTTT
TRBJ1-3,-,TRBV7-9,-,CASSLAAGISGNTIYF,TGTGCCAGCAGCTTAGCGGCAGGGATCTCTGGAAACACCATATATTTT
TRBJ2-2,TRBD1,TRBV5-5,-,CASSRGQGQNTGELFF,TGTGCCAGCAGCCGGGGACAGGGCCAGAACACCGGGGAGCTGTTTTTT
TRBJ2-7,-,TRBV9,-,CASGARGWGEQYF,TGTGCCTCAGGGGCTCGAGGTTGGGGCGAGCAGTACTTC
TRBJ1-2,TRBD1,TRBV7-2,-,CASSFSTGGAYGYTF,TGTGCCAGCAGCTTTTCGACAGGGGGGGCCTATGGCTACACCTTC
TRBJ2-1,TRBD2,TRBV15,-,CATSRDRAGGPWDEQFF,TGTGCCACCAGCAGAGATCGTGCGGGAGGGCCTTGGGATGAGCAGTTCTTC
TRBJ2-6,-,TRBV18,-,CASSPPLTGSGANVLTF,TGTGCCAGCTCACCACCCCTCACAGGGTCCGGGGCCAACGTCCTGACTTTC